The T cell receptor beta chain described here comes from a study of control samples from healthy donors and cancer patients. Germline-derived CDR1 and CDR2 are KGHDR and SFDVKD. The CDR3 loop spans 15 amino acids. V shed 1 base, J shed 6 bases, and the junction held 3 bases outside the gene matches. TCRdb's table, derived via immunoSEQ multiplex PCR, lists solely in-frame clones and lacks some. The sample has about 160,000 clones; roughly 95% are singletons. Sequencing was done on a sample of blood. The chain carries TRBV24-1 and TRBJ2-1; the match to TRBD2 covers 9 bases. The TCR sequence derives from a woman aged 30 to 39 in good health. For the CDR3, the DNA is TGTGCCACCAGTGATTTTAGCGGGAGTTTCAATGAGCAGTTCTTC. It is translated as CATSDFSGSFNEQFF.